This TCR beta chain was profiled in a study of T cell responses to AZD1222 COVID-19 vaccine. To note about this clone: Its antigen is not known.

Repertoires were generated with immunoSEQ multiplex PCR, while TCRdb's copy carries only in-frame clones and drops some. This table holds under 200,000 clones, around 90% found once. The study's findings and limits: There were repertoire samples only from the period after the peak T cell response. Dominant CD4 TCR responses targeted spike regions 160-218 and 743-854.

The V end lost 1 base, the J end lost 4 bases, and 5 bases lay between the germline ends. Germline-derived CDR1 and CDR2 are GTSNPN and SVGIG (reference sequence). The CDR3 runs 12 residues. This clonotype was sampled from an adult who received the AZD1222 COVID-19 vaccine. Sequencing was performed on peripheral blood, taken 28 days after the second AZD1222 dose. The chain employs TRBV30 and TRBJ1-3; D is unresolved. DNA of the CDR3: TGTGCCTGGAGTGCCCAGGGAAACACCATATATTTT. Its translation: CAWSAQGNTIYF.